The TCR beta chain described here comes from a study of spatial heterogeneity in lung cancer. As for the study in general: Alpha-chain sequences were consistently detected less often than beta-chain sequences.

From the 5' RACE reads, TCRdb called clonotypes with MiXCR, one entry per CDR3 protein. The table has around 9,800 distinct CDR3 sequences, over 6% seen once. V was shortened by 0 bases and J by 4 bases, with 7 bases between the two germline ends. Looked up from germline, CDR1 is LGHNA and CDR2 is YSLEER. This CDR3 region has 14 residues. This clonotype has only a few counts. Noted time point: sample taken at primary tumor resection. The sequences come from PBMCs, collected at surgery. The TCR originated in a male donor with early-stage non-small cell lung cancer. The genes are TRBV4-3 and TRBJ1-5; D ambiguous. The CDR3 region is CASSQEDGNQPQHF. CDR3 DNA: TGCGCCAGCAGCCAAGAAGACGGGAATCAGCCCCAGCATTTT.